Given below is one T cell receptor (beta chain) in context. The antigen this receptor binds is unknown. Per-base qualities were not stored, and no clone one base away is much larger. This specimen comes from a study of cytomegalovirus exposure and HLA in healthy donors (dated by TCRdb to the late 2010s). About the investigation overall: According to an earlier analysis of several hundred of the donors, about 170 million T cells yielded over 90 million unique TCR beta sequences and 250 to 350 Gb of sequence data. Typing coverage varied by locus: roughly 620-630 donors for A, B, C, DRB1 and DQB1; more than 500 for DQA1; around 570 for DPA1; under 490 for DPB1. Four or five DR-DQ haplotypes were handled as single units for association and clustering, since linkage in the cohort was strong. The study combined high-throughput TCR immunosequencing, statistical association of individual TCRs with disease status, and machine learning to predict cytomegalovirus infection status. An early release covering 500 to 750 HLA-typed donors comprised about 290 gigabases of sequencing data and approximately 80 million unique TCR sequences. Along with the approximately 700-subject first cohort, a separate validation cohort of over a hundred different subjects was used. Both class I and class II loci were covered by HLA typing, at four-digit resolution. An earlier analysis of more than 450 of the donors used high-throughput TCR beta sequencing to judge whether each TCR beta V gene segment behaved as functional or pseudogenic. All discovery cohort repertoires had been generated on a single sequencing platform. The study was designed to test whether signatures of past pathogen exposure could be identified by cataloging public T cell receptors. Of the roughly 400 genotyped donors, over 80% were placed in the genetic ancestry cluster associated with self-reported Caucasian donors. On average, roughly 240,000 unique TCR beta nucleotide sequences were sequenced per donor among about 400 genotyped donors of the cohort, with 15% to 20% of those sequences being non-productive. Rather than using new phenotypic data, the later analysis identified candidate immune exposures from TCR beta sequences and from how often those sequences occurred across donors. The T cell repertoires of some 700 subjects were profiled by immunosequencing and related to cytomegalovirus serostatus. A later genetic analysis took genome-wide SNP genotypes for about three fifths of the 666 donors and used that subset as a discovery cohort. Donor age, sex, ethnicity and CMV serostatus were collected together with the repertoire data. In a later analysis, previously published TCR beta repertoires from 550 to 750 donors were re-analyzed and high-resolution HLA genotyping was added so that TCR occurrence patterns could be studied.

The paper as a whole reports these results and caveats: A cluster of highly shared sequence variants was judged likely to be a technical artifact of the sequencing pipeline. Only TCR beta chains were sequenced in this cohort, and the absence of alpha or paired-chain data limited detectable features. In a later analysis, the rate of TCR association differed among HLA loci, with DRB1 alleles having the most associated TCRs and HLA-C alleles having the fewest. The earlier analysis of approximately 590 of the donors excluded 15 to 20 rarely observed V segments, including chromosome 9 orphons, because counts were too low. Because HLA typing was unavailable for some donors at each locus, only the typed subset was used in association tests. In an earlier analysis of 450 to 750 of the donors, most TCR beta V segments appeared in productive rearrangements about 87% or about 30% of the time, broadly matching IMGT annotations. In both the original and validation cohorts, the classifier was reported to diagnose cytomegalovirus status with high specificity and sensitivity. Presence/absence analyses assumed roughly uniform sequencing depth across donors, an assumption that may not hold. A later analysis found that most CMV-associated TCR beta chains appeared HLA-restricted, with HLA associations seemingly driven largely by CMV exposure. Several of the top co-occurrence clusters appeared to be linked to parvovirus B19, influenza, CMV and Epstein-Barr virus, according to a later analysis. A later genetic analysis reported fewer N-insertions in productive TCRs among donors in an Asian-associated ancestry cluster than the roughly 640-donor mean. Specific HLA alleles were associated with 15,000 to 20,000 TCR beta sequences at a false discovery rate of 0.05 in a later analysis. Compared with equally common non-associated chains, HLA-associated TCR beta chains in a later analysis were more clonally expanded and had lower generation probabilities. A few of the identified cytomegalovirus-associated TCR beta chains were confirmed in vitro to be specific for cytomegalovirus antigens. Strong co-occurrence of HLA alleles, especially DR and DQ, made assigning TCR associations to individual alleles difficult. V-gene and J-gene trimming of TCR beta chains was associated with a missense DCLRE1C variant in a later genetic analysis, and the association was replicated in an independent cohort. A further reported finding was that TCR beta sequences accurately predicted the HLA-A and HLA-B alleles for most subjects in the first cohort. CMV serostatus was the only immune exposure information available for the cohort. Linkage disequilibrium might explain the correlated functional status among segregating V segments, but an unknown experimental factor could not be excluded. The authors suggested that the approach could potentially be generalized to other disease states and immunological phenotypes. A total of 150 to 200 TCR beta chains were listed by the study as associated with cytomegalovirus. Most TCR sequences were seen in very few donors, while some public TCRs were found in many individuals.

The cohort consisted of approximately 690 healthy bone marrow donors. At the time of sampling, all cohort members were nominally healthy, though unrecorded immune exposures were likely present. The donor was CMV seronegative and belonged to the group of approximately 320 seronegative cohort members. Each donor provided a peripheral blood sample, and peripheral blood mononuclear cells were used for TCR beta sequencing. The Qiagen DNeasy Blood Extraction Kit was used to extract genomic DNA from the blood cell samples. The library was prepared using the immunoSEQ multiplex PCR assay. A mixture of 60 forward primers for TCR Vbeta segments and 13 reverse primers for TCR Jbeta segments was used in the multiplex PCR. Amplification of the CDR3 region of rearranged TCR beta genes was performed with a multiplex PCR assay on genomic DNA. The amplified TCR beta libraries were sequenced on the Illumina HiSeq System as 87-base-pair reads. Per the original workflow: Across the 666 repertoires, a later analysis counted approximately 83 million unique TCR beta chains, around 10 million of which were shared by at least two donors. Raw reads were error-corrected and collapsed into unique sequences with a nearest-neighbor algorithm that merged closely related sequences to remove PCR and sequencing errors. V, D and J gene segments were assigned by aligning CDR3 sequences to IMGT reference sequences. For a sequence to be retained, at least a six-nucleotide match to both a V gene segment and a J gene segment was required. A rearrangement was called productive if the CDR3 had no stop codons and remained in frame with V and J, and every other rearrangement was called non-productive. CDR3 was defined according to IMGT convention as the region running from the second conserved V-encoded cysteine to the conserved J-encoded phenylalanine. The earlier analysis of about 610 of the donors excluded sequences that lacked an unambiguous match to a single V gene segment. An earlier analysis of approximately 590 of the donors classified V segments as functional when productive rearrangements were above 56.7% and as segregating when the standard deviation between donors was above 5%. A statistical classification framework was developed to diagnose cytomegalovirus status using the catalog of TCR beta chain sequences. V and J gene assignment, in a later analysis, came from comparing TCR nucleotide sequences with IMGT/GENE-DB human TR gene sequences. A later analysis assigned CDR3 sequences and most-parsimonious VDJ recombination scenarios with the TCRdist pipeline. In a later analysis, each TCR beta chain was defined by its CDR3 amino acid sequence together with its V-gene family, and reads without a unique V-gene family were excluded. To address suspected cross-contamination and a sequencing artifact, a later analysis removed roughly 580 highly shared, low-generation-probability nucleotide sequences. For each public chain, a later analysis derived a clonal expansion index from normalized ranks of inferred template counts within each repertoire. In a later analysis, generation probabilities were computed with a VDJ recombination model fitted to out-of-frame rearrangements, and the resulting probabilities were checked against IGoR. A later analysis scored TCR-TCR, TCR-HLA and TCR-CMV co-occurrence with hypergeometric tests, applying a repertoire-size bias correction to TCR pairs. To estimate false discovery rates, a later analysis permuted the HLA or CMV assignments 20 times. In a later analysis, co-occurring TCRs were grouped with DBSCAN, and TCRdist sequence similarity was added when clustering was performed within HLA-allele-positive subsets. For co-occurrence clustering, repertoires with fewer than 30,000 or more than 120,000 public chains were excluded, along with several repertoires with anomalous nucleotide sharing. The immuneACCESS repertoire file appears here via TCRdb, limited to in-frame rearrangements. These files lack a portion of the clones; in checked studies, under half of the deficit traces to unresolved V genes, and the cause of the others is not known. V, J and clone size derive from that table, while D and trimming were established from the DNA sequence. This sample is represented by 90,000 to 110,000 clones; approximately 72% of them were singletons. The top ten constitute around 1.3% of the sample.

The sample taken for sequencing was PBMCs. This TCR was recovered from a man under 40 in good health and CMV-seronegative.

CDR3 loop: CASSPMGRQETQYF. The sequence in DNA is TGTGCCAGCAGCCCTATGGGGAGACAAGAGACCCAGTACTTC. The chain couples TRBV5-6 to TRBJ2-5, and perhaps TRBD2 as D gene, on 5 matching bases. Its CDR3 holds 14 amino acids, cysteine through phenylalanine. This entry keeps only the CDR3 DNA: 42 bases, framed from base 1. V and J are truncated by 4 bases and 2 bases respectively, leaving an intervening sequence of 12 bases. CDR1 SGHDT and CDR2 YYEEEE are derived from the germline V gene. The CDR3, completed at both ends by the reference TRBV5-6 and TRBJ2-5 genes, gives the full variable domain DAGVTQSPTHLIKTRGQQVTLRCSPKSGHDTVSWYQQALGQGPQFIFQYYEEEERQRGNFPDRFSGHQFPNYSSELNVNALLLGDSALYLCASSPMGRQETQYFGPGTRLLVL.